Here is one T cell receptor beta chain with its context. The data were obtained in a study of cytomegalovirus exposure and HLA in healthy donors. Study-level background: A prior analysis found more than 90 million unique TCR beta sequences from around 200 million T cells.

Germline V gene lookup returns CDR1 MDHEN and CDR2 SYDVKM. The CDR3 runs to 15 residues. J gave up 2 bases and V 2 bases, and 1 base lay outside the gene matches. In the PCR, 60 Vbeta and 13 Jbeta primers were used. Under the authors' procedure: Per a later analysis, the number of unique TCR beta chains was around 80 million, of which 9 million to 14 million were shared. Produced via immunoSEQ multiplex PCR; TCRdb's table is partial and in-frame only. That table supplies the V and J calls and clone size; D and trimming were determined from the DNA. The record lists about 34,000 clones, of which the ten most abundant hold more than 3%.

This TCR derives from a woman aged 35 to 49 in good health and CMV-seropositive. This chain connects TRBV28 to TRBJ1-2; 11 bases fit TRBD1. Material for sequencing was PBMCs. The CDR3 region has the DNA TGTGCCAGCAGTTTACGGACAGGGGGCAACTATGGCTACACCTTC. Translated, it gives CASSLRTGGNYGYTF.